The clone carrying this T cell receptor (beta chain) was seen ten or more times. TCRdb recomputed calls from the 5' RACE reads with MiXCR, one row per CDR3 protein. The table has 25,000 or so distinct CDR3 sequences, around 4.7% seen once. As to time point: sample taken at primary tumor resection. The study sequenced unsorted whole RNA from tumor, nontumor lung or frozen PBMC. The data belong to a study of spatial heterogeneity in lung cancer. The receptor comes from a male donor with early-stage non-small cell lung cancer. The material was PBMCs, obtained at surgery.

DNA for the CDR3: TGTGCCAGCAGTCCGCACGACAGACAGGGTGGAGGCTACACCTTC. It encodes CASSPHDRQGGGYTF. The chain uses TRBV12-3 or TRBV12-4 and TRBJ1-2; 7 bases align to TRBD1. This CDR3 is built from 15 residues. V gave up 5 bases and J gave up 8 bases; unmatched junction bases: 14.